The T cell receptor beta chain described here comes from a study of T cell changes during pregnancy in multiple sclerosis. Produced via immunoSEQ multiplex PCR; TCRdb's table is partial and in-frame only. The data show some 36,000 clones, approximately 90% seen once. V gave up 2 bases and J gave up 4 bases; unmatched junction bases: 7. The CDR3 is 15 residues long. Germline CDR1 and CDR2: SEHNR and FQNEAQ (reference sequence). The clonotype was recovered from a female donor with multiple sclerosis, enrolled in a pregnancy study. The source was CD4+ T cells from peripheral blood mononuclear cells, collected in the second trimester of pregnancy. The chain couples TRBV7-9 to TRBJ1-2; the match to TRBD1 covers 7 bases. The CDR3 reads CASSLSPGGAYGYTF. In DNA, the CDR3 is TGTGCCAGCAGCTTATCCCCAGGGGGTGCCTATGGCTACACCTTC.